Listed here are 8 T cell receptor beta chains from one sample, sequenced in a study of post-analysis software for immune sequencing data. Findings and caveats of the study: Elevated frequency relative to controls characterized roughly 5 TRBV segments in patients, TRBV5-6, TRBV5-1 and TRBV20-1 among them.

Every TCR beta cDNA library bore unique molecular identifiers. A single record per CDR3 protein comes from TCRdb applying MiXCR to the PCR reads. This repertoire shows hundreds of thousands of distinct CDR3 sequences, 36% found once; its top ten account for 4.5% to 5.5%. These receptors' targets are unknown. Source material: blood. These receptors were collected from a girl aged 10-17 years with multiple sclerosis.

In its sample, this clonotype was seen once. A read error may explain this, as a much larger clone is one base away. This rearrangement joins TRBV12-3 or TRBV12-4 to TRBJ1-6, with D possibly matching TRBD1 (5 bases). The CDR3 runs to 13 residues. The CDR3 DNA reads as TGTGCCAGCAGTTTGGGGGTTGGTTCACCCCCCCACTTT. It translates to CASSLGVGSPPHF.

In regard to this clonotype: Possible read error: a much larger clone is one base away. V and J are TRBV11-2 and TRBJ2-2; tentatively, D is TRBD2 (5 bases). CDR1 SGHAT and CDR2 FQNNGV come from the germline V gene. The CDR3 is 14 amino acids. As DNA, the CDR3 is TGTGCCAGCAGCTTTTCAGTGAACACCGGGGATCTGTTTTTT. Amino acids: CASSFSVNTGDLFF.

Many counts were recorded for this clonotype. The chain links TRBV27 to TRBJ1-2; weak D call: TRBD1 (5 bases). The CDR3 extends over 13 amino acids. Trimming shortened V by 6 bases and J by 2 bases, and 10 bases separated the two germline ends. Germline CDR1 and CDR2: MNHEY and SMNVEV (reference sequence). The CDR3 coding sequence is TGTGCCAGCAGCTTTTCAGGGAACTATGGCTACACCTTC. Translation: CASSFSGNYGYTF.

Ten or more counts support this clonotype. V gene TRBV29-1 combines with J gene TRBJ1-2; D is undetermined. CDR3 length equals 13 residues. Germline CDR1 and CDR2: SQVTM and ANQGSEA. Trimming removed 4 bases from V and 6 bases from J, with 15 bases in between. The DNA of the CDR3 is TGCAGCGTTGTCAGCGGGGTAAGGGATGGCTACACCTTC. It translates to CSVVSGVRDGYTF.

This sequence joins TRBV6-1 and TRBJ1-5; 7 nucleotides line up with TRBD1. With V trimmed by 8 bases and J by 0 bases, 13 bases remained unmatched. CDR1 is MNHNS, CDR2 SASEGT, per germline. There are 17 residues in the CDR3. CDR3 bases: TGTGCCAGCCTTCGGGGTGGCAGGGGGTATAGCAATCAGCCCCAGCATTTT. It yields the protein CASLRGGRGYSNQPQHF.

The V and J genes are TRBV19 and TRBJ1-2; D gene unclear. This CDR3 comprises 13 residues. Trimming took 5 bases from V and 0 from J, leaving 7 bases between them. From germline, CDR1 is LNHDA and CDR2 SQIVND (reference sequence). DNA for the CDR3: TGTGCCAGTAGTCCTTTGGCTAACTATGGCTACACCTTC. Encoded protein: CASSPLANYGYTF.

This chain links TRBV18 with TRBJ2-3; 9 bases fit TRBD1. Germline V gene sequence: CDR1 KGHSH, CDR2 LQKENI. V gave up 3 bases and J gave up 4 bases; unmatched junction bases: 5. The CDR3 totals 15 residues. In DNA, the CDR3 is TGTGCCAGCTCACCTGCTACAGGGGGCGCAGATACGCAGTATTTT. Amino acids: CASSPATGGADTQYF.

There are many counts of this clonotype. The chain links TRBV10-2 to TRBJ2-7; D is unclear. Trimming removed 7 bases at V and 5 bases at J, with 18 bases between. Germline V CDR1 and CDR2: WSHSY, SAAADI. The CDR3 loop spans 14 amino acids. In DNA, the CDR3 is TGCGCCAGCATCGTGGGTAAGAGGCGTGACGAGCAGTACTTC. This sequence encodes CASIVGKRRDEQYF.